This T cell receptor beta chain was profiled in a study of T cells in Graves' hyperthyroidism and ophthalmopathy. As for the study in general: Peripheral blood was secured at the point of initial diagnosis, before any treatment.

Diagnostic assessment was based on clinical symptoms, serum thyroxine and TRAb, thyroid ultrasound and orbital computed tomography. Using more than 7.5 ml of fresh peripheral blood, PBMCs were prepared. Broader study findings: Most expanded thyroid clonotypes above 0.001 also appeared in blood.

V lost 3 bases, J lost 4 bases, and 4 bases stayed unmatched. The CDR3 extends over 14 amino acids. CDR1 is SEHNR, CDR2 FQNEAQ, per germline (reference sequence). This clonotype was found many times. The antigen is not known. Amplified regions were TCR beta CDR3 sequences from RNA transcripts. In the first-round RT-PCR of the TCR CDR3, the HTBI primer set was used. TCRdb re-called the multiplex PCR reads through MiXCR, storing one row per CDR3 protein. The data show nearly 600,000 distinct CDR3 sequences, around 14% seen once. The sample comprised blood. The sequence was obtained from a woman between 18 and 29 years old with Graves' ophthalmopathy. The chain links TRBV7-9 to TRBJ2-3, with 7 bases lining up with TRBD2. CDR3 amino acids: CASSLGLSADTQYF. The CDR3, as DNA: TGTGCCAGCAGCTTGGGACTAAGCGCAGATACGCAGTATTTT.